This passage covers 15 T cell receptor beta chains from one sample sequenced in a study of neurological immune-mediated disorders. TCRdb passed the 5' RACE reads through MiXCR, listing each CDR3 protein once. The repertoire includes under 85,000 distinct CDR3 sequences, roughly 4.9% of them detected once, and roughly 6% sits in the top ten. The sample comprised PBMCs. The receptors stem from a human donor with multiple sclerosis. The donor label of this sample is uncertain.

This clonotype qualifies as medium-sized (0.01 to 0.1%). This chain links TRBV9 with TRBJ2-2; D unresolved. The CDR3 loop spans 13 amino acids. Germline V gives CDR1 SGDLS, CDR2 YYNGEE. With 0 bases removed from V and 4 bases from J, the gap between germline ends came to 4 bases. The CDR3, as DNA: TGTGCCAGCAGCGTAGACCTCACCGGGGAGCTGTTTTTT. This translates into CASSVDLTGELFF.

At least ten counts were recorded for this clonotype. V gene TRBV5-1 combines with J gene TRBJ2-7; D ambiguous. The CDR3 length is 14 residues. Trimming shortened V by 0 bases and J by 6 bases, and 13 bases separated the two germline ends. Germline assignment: CDR1 SGHRS and CDR2 YFSETQ. For the CDR3, the DNA is TGCGCCAGCAGCTTGGACAGCTATACGGTCGAGCAGTACTTC. Protein: CASSLDSYTVEQYF.

In this sample, this clonotype turned up many times. The chain carries TRBV12-3 or TRBV12-4 and TRBJ1-1; D is uncertain. Trimming took off 6 bases at V and 0 bases at J, with 5 bases between the two ends. The CDR3 is made up of 12 amino acids. The CDR3 here is CASSQMNTEAFF. The CDR3 coding sequence is TGTGCCAGCAGCCAGATGAACACTGAAGCTTTCTTT.

In its sample, this clonotype was seen many times. The chain combines TRBV3-1 with TRBJ1-1, with 7 nucleotides matching TRBD1. The CDR3 spans 14 residues. V was pared by 8 bases and J by 3 bases, with 9 bases of the junction left unmatched. CDR1 is LGHDT, CDR2 YNNKEL, per germline (reference sequence). The CDR3 coding sequence is TGTGCCAGCCGGCCGACAGGGTATGACACTGAAGCTTTCTTT. Amino acids: CASRPTGYDTEAFF.

The chain is built from TRBV7-2 and TRBJ2-5; 8 bases match TRBD2. Per germline, CDR1 SGHTA and CDR2 FQGNSA. The ends lost 0 bases at V and 7 bases at J; junction bases unmatched: 7. This CDR3 is 15 amino acids long. As DNA, the CDR3 is TGTGCCAGCAGCTTAGCGAGCGGGGGAGGTGGGACCCAGTACTTC. Its translation is CASSLASGGGGTQYF.

This clonotype was seen many times. The V gene is TRBV6-4, the J gene TRBJ2-1; 12 bases line up with TRBD1. CDR1 is MRHNA and CDR2 is SNTAGT in the germline V gene. V gave up 5 bases and J gave up 8 bases; unmatched junction bases: 7. This CDR3 spans 15 amino acids. In DNA, the CDR3 is TGTGCCAGCAGTCCCGGGACAGGGGGCACTTATGAGCAGTTCTTC. It is translated as CASSPGTGGTYEQFF.

This clonotype occurred many times. This chain uses TRBV5-1 with TRBJ2-1, with TRBD1 as a possible D gene (6 bases). The germline V and J ends were trimmed by 1 base and 6 bases, with 14 bases remaining between them. This CDR3 has 15 amino acids. Germline V gives CDR1 SGHRS, CDR2 YFSETQ. The CDR3 DNA reads TGCGCCAGCAGCTTGACCAGGACAGCTCTCAATGAGCAGTTCTTC. It is translated as CASSLTRTALNEQFF.

Ten or more counts support this clonotype. V is TRBV20-1 and J is TRBJ2-1; the D gene is possibly TRBD2 (6 bases). The CDR3 totals 15 residues. The V end lost 3 bases, the J end lost 7 bases, and 19 bases lay between the germline ends. Germline assignment: CDR1 DFQATT and CDR2 SNEGSKA (reference sequence). This CDR3 is CSASEAGVAGNEQFF. The DNA of the CDR3 is TGCAGTGCTAGCGAGGCTGGGGTTGCGGGGAATGAGCAGTTCTTC.

This clonotype was detected a few times. The chain couples TRBV18 to TRBJ2-1; D may be TRBD1 (6 bases). This CDR3 is 12 amino acids long. V was cut by 2 bases and J by 13 bases, with 12 bases left in between. The V gene's germline CDR1 is KGHSH and CDR2 LQKENI. DNA for the CDR3: TGTGCCAGCTCACCAGACAGGCATCAACAGTTCTTC. This sequence encodes CASSPDRHQQFF.

This clonotype appeared many times. This sequence joins TRBV6-5 and TRBJ2-3; D unresolved. With 8 bases removed from V and 6 bases from J, the gap between germline ends came to 9 bases. The CDR3 loop spans 11 amino acids. In germline, CDR1 is MNHEY, CDR2 SVGAGI. The CDR3 bases are TGTGCCAGCCGGGTAGGGGATACGCAGTATTTT. Amino acid sequence: CASRVGDTQYF.

This clonotype was detected ten times or more. V gene TRBV5-1 combines with J gene TRBJ1-1; 7 nucleotides agree with TRBD1. CDR3 length equals 16 residues. Germline CDR1 and CDR2: SGHRS and YFSETQ. J lost 0 bases, V lost 4 bases, and 9 bases had no gene match. In nucleotides, the CDR3 is TGCGCCAGCAGCAAACCGGGACAGTCCATGAACACTGAAGCTTTCTTT. This gives the protein CASSKPGQSMNTEAFF. The entire variable domain, with the rest obtained from reference TRBV5-1 and TRBJ1-1, is as follows: KAGVTQTPRYLIKTRGQQVTLSCSPISGHRSVSWYQQTPGQGLQFLFEYFSETQRNKGNFPGRFSGRQFSNSRSEMNVSTLELGDSALYLCASSKPGQSMNTEAFFGQGTRLTVV.

This clonotype has at least ten counts. Here the CDR3 reads CASSVGDRQSPSEKLFF. Written as DNA, the CDR3 is TGTGCCAGCAGCGTAGGGGATAGACAGAGCCCGAGTGAAAAACTGTTTTTT. The genes are TRBV9 and TRBJ1-4, with D tentatively TRBD1 (5 bases). V shed 0 bases and J shed 7 bases, with 19 bases lying between them. Germline CDR1 and CDR2: SGDLS and YYNGEE. The CDR3 totals 17 residues. The full variable domain, its missing parts supplied by reference TRBV9 and TRBJ1-4, is DSGVTQTPKHLITATGQRVTLRCSPRSGDLSVYWYQQSLDQGLQFLIQYYNGEERAKGNILERFSAQQFPDLHSELNLSSLELGDSALYFCASSVGDRQSPSEKLFFGSGTQLSVL.

This clonotype was seen many times. V usage is TRBV29-1 and J usage is TRBJ2-7, with D possibly being TRBD1 (7 bases). Germline CDR1 is SQVTM and CDR2 is ANQGSEA. V was clipped by 4 bases and J by 7 bases, with 17 bases between them. The CDR3 sequence is 13 residues long. CDR3 in DNA: TGCAGCGTTGGCGGCAGGGGGGTAGGGGAGCAGTACTTC. It yields the protein CSVGGRGVGEQYF.

This clonotype came up many times. J is TRBJ2-3 and V is TRBV20-1, with TRBD2 identical over 12 bases. Trimming removed 3 bases from V and 3 bases from J; junction bases left unmatched: 7. The CDR3 sequence is 16 residues long. Germline CDR1 DFQATT, CDR2 SNEGSKA (reference sequence). The CDR3 sequence is CSASGLAGGETDTQYF. The DNA for the CDR3 is TGCAGTGCTAGCGGGCTAGCGGGGGGGGAAACAGATACGCAGTATTTT.

This clonotype was counted at least ten times. The chain has TRBV5-1 and TRBJ1-6; D not resolved. The germline gives CDR1 SGHRS, CDR2 YFSETQ. The ends were cut back, 2 bases at V and 7 bases at J, with 7 bases in the middle. The CDR3 contains 13 residues. CDR3 residues: CASSLIGNSPLHF. Written as DNA, the CDR3 is TGCGCCAGCAGCTTAATTGGGAATTCACCCCTCCACTTT.